The next 10 T cell receptor beta chains were all read from a single sample in a study of blood T cell repertoires in COVID-19. TCRdb's table, derived via immunoSEQ multiplex PCR, lists solely in-frame clones and lacks some. The sample yields approximately 150,000 clones, around 80% seen once. Specimen: peripheral blood. The receptors originated from a woman aged 55 to 70 with acute or convalescent COVID-19.

This rearrangement joins TRBV9 to TRBJ2-2; D gene unclear. The V end lost 0 bases, the J end lost 0 bases, and 6 bases lay between the germline ends. CDR1 and CDR2 from the germline V gene are SGDLS and YYNGEE. CDR3 length equals 15 residues. The chain's CDR3 is CASSVVSANTGELFF. CDR3 nucleotide sequence: TGTGCCAGCAGCGTAGTCAGCGCGAACACCGGGGAGCTGTTTTTT.

This clone came up a few times. J is TRBJ1-1 and V is TRBV1. TRBV1 is a known pseudogene. The CDR3 is 16 amino acids. The CDR3 here is CTSSQDSQRKNTEAFF. The CDR3 DNA reads TGCACCAGCAGCCAAGATTCACAGCGGAAAAACACTGAAGCTTTCTTT.

This chain connects TRBV2 to TRBJ2-3; tentative D call: TRBD1 (6 bases). CDR3 size: 15 residues. Germline lookup yields CDR1 SNHLY and CDR2 FYNNEI. V dropped 6 bases and J dropped 2 bases, with 15 bases sitting between them. The CDR3 DNA is TGTGCCAGCAGCGAGGACAGAAACCCCACAGATACGCAGTATTTT. This encodes CASSEDRNPTDTQYF.

CDR3 coding DNA: TGTGCCAGCAGCATCGGGACAGGGCAACTCAATCAGCCCCAGCATTTT. Translated: CASSIGTGQLNQPQHF. The J gene is TRBJ1-5, the V gene TRBV5-4, with TRBD1 identical over 9 bases. The germline V gene encodes CDR1 SGHNT and CDR2 YYREEE (reference sequence). This CDR3 is built from 16 residues. Trimming removed 4 bases from V and 3 bases from J; junction bases left unmatched: 8. The whole variable domain, filled in from reference TRBV5-4 and TRBJ1-5, reads ETGVTQSPTHLIKTRGQQVTLRCSSQSGHNTVSWYQQALGQGPQFIFQYYREEENGRGNFPPRFSGLQFPNYSSELNVNALELDDSALYLCASSIGTGQLNQPQHFGDGTRLSIL.

The chain has TRBV19 and TRBJ1-1; D unresolved. The germline CDR1 and CDR2 sequences are LNHDA and SQIVND (reference sequence). This CDR3 region has 13 residues. Trimming removed 3 bases at V and 3 bases at J, with 8 bases between. CDR3 region: CASSIPFYTEAFF. The CDR3 coding sequence is TGTGCCAGTAGTATCCCGTTCTACACTGAAGCTTTCTTT.

The chain links TRBV5-5 to TRBJ1-2, with 9 bases aligning to TRBD1. V trimming: 0 bases; J trimming: 5 bases; junction bases outside the gene matches: 5. The CDR3 is made up of 15 amino acids. The V gene's germline CDR1 is SGHKS and CDR2 YYEKEE (reference sequence). The CDR3 DNA sequence: TGTGCCAGCAGCTTGGCGGTGGGACAGGGATATGGCTACACCTTC. This sequence encodes CASSLAVGQGYGYTF.

The rearrangement links TRBV28 to TRBJ1-6; weak D call: TRBD1 (6 bases). Between the trimmed V and J ends, which lost 6 bases and 7 bases, there was a span of 19 bases. CDR1 is MDHEN, CDR2 SYDVKM, per germline. The CDR3 length is 16 residues. The chain's CDR3 is CASRMTGPPPNSPLHF. In DNA form, the CDR3 reads TGTGCCAGCAGGATGACAGGCCCCCCGCCAAATTCACCCCTCCACTTT.

This clone was detected a few times. This chain uses TRBV28 with TRBJ2-7, with 13 bases aligning to TRBD2. This CDR3 region has 13 residues. V was pared by 8 bases and J by 4 bases, with 2 bases of the junction left unmatched. Germline CDR1 MDHEN, CDR2 SYDVKM. The CDR3 nucleotides are TGTGCCAGCTCGACTAGCGGGAGGTACGAGCAGTACTTC. Its protein product is CASSTSGRYEQYF.

This chain links TRBV2 with TRBJ2-4, with D unresolved. The germline V and J ends were trimmed by 7 bases and 1 base, with 20 bases remaining between them. Germline values: CDR1 SNHLY, CDR2 FYNNEI. This CDR3 comprises 17 residues. CDR3 amino acids: CASKWVAETVAKNIQYF. The CDR3 bases are TGTGCCAGCAAGTGGGTTGCGGAGACGGTGGCCAAAAACATTCAGTACTTC.

This clone was detected only a few times. The chain recombines TRBV4-1 with TRBJ2-1; 8 nucleotides match TRBD2. Trimming removed 0 bases from V and 7 bases from J; junction bases left unmatched: 8. The CDR3 runs 16 residues. From germline, CDR1 is MGHRA and CDR2 YSYEKL. The CDR3 sequence: CASSQEGLAGGNEQFF. The CDR3 coding sequence is TGCGCCAGCAGCCAAGAGGGGCTAGCGGGCGGAAATGAGCAGTTCTTC.